The 14 T cell receptor beta chains below come from one sample, sequenced in a study of T cell clonality in common variable immunodeficiency. Clones were sequenced by immunoSEQ multiplex PCR, and TCRdb holds only the in-frame ones, with some missing. The sample contains more than 35,000 clones, none of them singletons. The material sequenced was peripheral blood mononuclear cells. The receptors derive from a person aged 18 to 70 in good health.

In this sample, this clone turned up many times. The CDR3 goes on 3 residues after the read ends, and that part is filled in from the germline J gene. The rearrangement joins TRBV9 to TRBJ2-1; D is undetermined. CDR1 and CDR2 from the germline V gene are SGDLS and YYNGEE. This CDR3 is built from 14 residues. V was pared by 6 bases and J by 7 bases, with 17 bases between. The CDR3 protein is CASTRLEKGNEQFF. Partial CDR3 DNA: TGTGCCAGCACCCGTTTGGAGAAAGGGAATGAG.

This clone occurred many times. The missing CDR3 end, 3 residues past where the read stops, is filled in from the germline J gene. This chain joins TRBV5-1 and TRBJ1-2; D remains ambiguous. Trimming stripped 4 bases from V and 7 bases from J, with 23 bases between. The length of the CDR3 is 16 residues. Per the germline V gene, CDR1 is SGHRS and CDR2 is YFSETQ. Here the CDR3 reads CASSLAPGGVKGGYTF. The sequenced CDR3 bases are TGCGCCAGCAGCCTCGCCCCGGGCGGGGTAAAGGGTGGC.

In this sample, this clone turned up many times. With the read ending 3 residues before the CDR3 end, the germline J gene is used to fill in that end. This sequence joins TRBV5-4 and TRBJ1-2; 10 bases agree with TRBD1. This CDR3 has 15 amino acids. The germline gives CDR1 SGHNT, CDR2 YYREEE (reference sequence). Trimming removed 4 bases from V and 4 bases from J; junction bases left unmatched: 7. CDR3 DNA (partial): TGTGCCAGCAGCGCGGACGGGACAGGGGCCTATGGC. Translated: CASSADGTGAYG. The entire CDR3 reads CASSADGTGAYGYTF.

The sample holds many counts of this clone. The CDR3 extends 3 residues past the end of the read, so its final part is completed from the germline J gene. The chain uses TRBV5-6 and TRBJ2-1, with a tentative D call TRBD1 (6 bases). CDR1 is SGHDT and CDR2 is YYEEEE in the germline V gene. The CDR3 has 12 amino acids. Between the trimmed V and J ends, which lost 0 bases and 9 bases, there was a span of 7 bases. CDR3 loop: CASSLARGEQFF. CDR3 bases read: TGTGCCAGCAGCTTGGCCAGGGGTGAG.

This clone was counted ten times or more. The read terminates 3 residues ahead of where the CDR3 ends, so the germline J gene completes it. The chain uses TRBV20-1 and TRBJ1-6; D unclear. Germline CDR1 and CDR2: DFQATT and SNEGSKA (reference sequence). This CDR3 has 14 amino acids. V lost 0 bases to trimming and J lost 4 bases, with 7 bases between them. The CDR3 here is CSARDPLYNSPLHF. CDR3 bases read: TGCAGTGCTAGAGATCCACTTTATAATTCACCC.

This clone is classed as medium-sized. The sequenced fragment ends 3 residues before the CDR3 boundary, so the rest is inferred from the germline J gene. The chain combines TRBV20-1 with TRBJ2-7, with D perhaps TRBD2 (5 bases). Germline values: CDR1 DFQATT, CDR2 SNEGSKA (reference sequence). CDR3 length: 15 residues. The V end lost 3 bases, the J end lost 3 bases, and 18 bases lay between the germline ends. CDR3 DNA (partial): TGCAGTGCTAGTGAGGGCACCCTAATTATCTACGAG. As protein: CSASEGTLIIYE. The whole CDR3 protein reads CSASEGTLIIYEQYF.

This clone has a count of ten or more. Read sequence stops 3 residues before the CDR3 end, and the germline J gene provides the missing end. V gene TRBV5-1 combines with J gene TRBJ2-7; TRBD2 might be the D (6 bases). The CDR3 has 14 amino acids. Germline CDR1 is SGHRS and CDR2 is YFSETQ. V was cut by 3 bases and J by 2 bases, with 12 bases left in between. This CDR3 is CASSWDGGPYEQYF. The covered CDR3 bases are TGCGCCAGCAGCTGGGACGGGGGTCCCTACGAG.

Ten or more counts support this clone. Coverage ceases 3 residues before the CDR3 finishes, and the germline J gene fills in the end. The chain has TRBV7-2 and TRBJ1-3; tentatively, D is TRBD1 (5 bases). The CDR3 is made up of 14 amino acids. The V gene lost 5 bases and the J gene lost 4 bases, with 12 bases spanning the gap. Germline assignment: CDR1 SGHTA and CDR2 FQGNSA. CDR3 amino acids: CASSIDRGGNTIYF. The part of the CDR3 DNA that was read is TGTGCCAGCAGCATCGACCGGGGGGGAAACACC.

This clone was detected many times. The read ends 3 residues before the CDR3 terminus; that terminus is restored from the germline J gene. This chain joins TRBV12-3 or TRBV12-4 and TRBJ1-3; the D gene is possibly TRBD1 (5 bases). This CDR3 region has 16 residues. V was shortened by 4 bases and J by 0 bases, with 13 bases between the two germline ends. The CDR3 loop reads CASSSRTIRSGNTIYF. The DNA read from the CDR3 is TGTGCCAGCAGTTCGCGGACAATTCGCTCTGGAAACACC.

This clone was picked up many times. The read halts 3 residues ahead of the CDR3 end, with the missing end drawn from the germline J gene. The chain links TRBV3-1 (or the pseudogene TRBV3-2) to TRBJ2-7, with D possibly being TRBD2 (6 bases). The germline gives CDR1 LGHDT, CDR2 YNNKEL (reference sequence). This CDR3 spans 18 amino acids. Trimming left V 2 bases short and J 1 base short, with 21 bases between. This CDR3 reads CASSQLGLGGVISYEQYF. The part of the CDR3 DNA that was read is TGTGCCAGCAGCCAACTAGGCCTCGGCGGGGTCATTTCCTACGAG.

This clone was seen at least ten times. Read sequence stops 3 residues before the CDR3 end, and the germline J gene provides the missing end. The V gene is TRBV19, the J gene TRBJ1-1, with D unresolved. The CDR3 has 13 residues. Trimming took 4 bases from V and 5 from J, leaving 11 bases between them. The V gene's germline CDR1 is LNHDA and CDR2 SQIVND (reference sequence). This CDR3 reads CASSTQVRTEAFF. The DNA read from the CDR3 is TGTGCCAGTAGTACGCAGGTACGGACTGAA.

This clone was seen ten or more times. The read ends 3 residues early relative to the CDR3; the germline J gene fills the gap. The chain joins TRBV7-8 to TRBJ1-1; D remains unclear. The CDR3 covers 14 residues. CDR1 SGHVS and CDR2 FQNEAQ come from the germline V gene. Trimming shortened V by 0 bases and J by 0 bases, and 5 bases separated the two germline ends. The CDR3 loop reads CASSLASVNTEAFF. CDR3 DNA (partial): TGTGCCAGCAGCTTAGCTTCGGTGAACACTGAA.

This clone has ten or more counts. Coverage ceases 3 residues before the CDR3 finishes, and the germline J gene fills in the end. This sequence joins TRBV7-8 and TRBJ1-5; 7 positions agree with TRBD1. CDR1 and CDR2 (germline): SGHVS, FQNEAQ. Trimming at V came to 6 bases and at J to 4 bases, leaving 3 bases not matched to a gene. The CDR3 sequence is 13 residues long. The CDR3 bases that were read are TGTGCCAGCAGTCGGGACAGAAATCAGCCC. Its protein product is CASSRDRNQP. The whole CDR3 sequence reads CASSRDRNQPQHF.

The sample holds many counts of this clone. The read falls 3 residues short of the CDR3 end, and the missing part is taken from the germline J gene. This sequence joins TRBV14 and TRBJ1-1; 7 positions agree with TRBD1. The germline V gene encodes CDR1 SGHDN and CDR2 FVKESK. The CDR3 totals 13 residues. Losses at the gene ends were 5 bases for V and 5 bases for J; bases not matched to a gene: 5. This chain's CDR3 is CASSARQGTEAFF. CDR3 DNA, as far as it was read: TGTGCCAGCAGCGCTCGACAGGGTACTGAA.